A selection of T cell receptor beta chains follows, all from one sample in a study of a mutant IDH1 vaccine in newly diagnosed glioma. The table came from immunoSEQ multiplex PCR; TCRdb's copy has only in-frame clones and leaves some out. The sample includes about 65,000 clones, 70% to 90% seen only once; the top ten take 3.5% to 4.5%. These receptors' targets are unknown. The sample in question was PBMCs, obtained from a glioma patient whose treatment included an IDH1 peptide vaccine. All receptors come from a man aged 30 to 39 with glioma. Each CDR3 is given with its conserved first and last residue. Fields, in order: V gene, J gene, clone size, D gene, CDR3 DNA, CDR3 protein. A D gene is named only where the DNA matches it firmly. The size entry is marked missing in some rows and otherwise reads once, few, many or a size class.

>TRBV7-8|TRBJ2-7|once|TRBD1
TGTGCCAGCAGCTTAAGTAAAAGGGGACAGGGGGCCAACGAGCAGTACTTC
CASSLSKRGQGANEQYF
>TRBV5-5|TRBJ2-7|.|TRBD1
TGTGCCAGCAGCTTAAACCGGGACAGCTCTTACGAGCAGTACTTC
CASSLNRDSSYEQYF
>TRBV15|TRBJ2-7|.|TRBD1
TGTGCCACCAGCAGAGTGTTTTTGGCCGGACAGGGAGCCACCGAGCAGTACTTC
CATSRVFLAGQGATEQYF
>TRBV5-1|TRBJ2-7|.|TRBD2
TGCGCCAGCAGTTTCACTAGCGCGCCGACCTACGAGCAGTACTTC
CASSFTSAPTYEQYF
>TRBV28|TRBJ1-6|.|.
TGTGCCAGCAGTTTTTCGGGATCCTCCTATAATTCACCCCTCCACTTT
CASSFSGSSYNSPLHF
>TRBV27|TRBJ1-2|.|.
TGTGCCAGCAGTTTCTCGGACTACTATGGCTACACCTTC
CASSFSDYYGYTF
>TRBV30|TRBJ1-5|.|.
TGTGCCTGGGGGGGACAACCAGTGCATAATCAGCCCCAGCATTTT
CAWGGQPVHNQPQHF
>TRBV6-4|TRBJ1-6|.|.
TGTGCCAGCAGTGACTCGACAAATTCACCCCTCCACTTT
CASSDSTNSPLHF
>TRBV18|TRBJ2-5|.|TRBD1
TGTGCCAGCTCCGGGACAGGGGAGGAGACCCAGTACTTC
CASSGTGEETQYF
>TRBV5-4|TRBJ1-6|.|TRBD1
TGTGCCAGCAGCTTGAGGGGCCACCCGGGACAGGGTGATAATTCACCCCTCCACTTT
CASSLRGHPGQGDNSPLHF
>TRBV5-5|TRBJ1-3|.|TRBD1
TGTGCCAGCAGCTTGTCGGACAGGGCTGGAAACACCATATATTTT
CASSLSDRAGNTIYF
>TRBV28|TRBJ1-5|.|.
TGTGCCAGCAGATGGGGGGGTACAGGCAATCAGCCCCAGCATTTT
CASRWGGTGNQPQHF
>TRBV5-8|TRBJ1-5|once|TRBD1
TGTGCCAGCAGCTTGTTTACTCAGGGGGCATATCAGCCCCAGCATTTT
CASSLFTQGAYQPQHF
>TRBV5-8|TRBJ1-2|.|.
TGTGCCAGCAGCCGACGGAGTTACTATGGCTACACCTTC
CASSRRSYYGYTF
>TRBV19|TRBJ2-7|.|TRBD1
TGTGCCAGTAGTTTCGGGACAGGGGGCTACGAGCAGTACTTC
CASSFGTGGYEQYF
>TRBV7-9|TRBJ2-1|.|TRBD2
TGTGCCAGCAGACTGGGACTAGCGGGGGGCGATGAGCAGTTCTTC
CASRLGLAGGDEQFF
>TRBV21-1|TRBJ1-5|.|.
TGTGCCAGCAGCAAGTCGACGGGGTCGATTACCCAGCATTTT
CASSKSTGSITQHF
>TRBV11-2|TRBJ2-7|.|.
TGTGCCAGCAGCTTAGATCGGGCACAATCCTACGAGCAGTACTTC
CASSLDRAQSYEQYF
>TRBV7-9|TRBJ1-1|.|.
TGTGCCAGCCATCGGGTGAACACTGAAGCTTTCTTT
CASHRVNTEAFF
>TRBV19|TRBJ1-5|.|TRBD1
TGTGCCAGTAGTTTTCTTCCGGGACAGAAAAATCAGCCCCAGCATTTT
CASSFLPGQKNQPQHF
>TRBV10-2|TRBJ2-7|once|TRBD1
TGCGCCAGCAGCGAGAAGACAGGGGACTCCTACGAGCAGTACTTC
CASSEKTGDSYEQYF
>TRBV5-4|TRBJ2-7|.|.
TGTGCCAGCAGCTCGGGACGGCGTAAAGACGAGCAGTACTTC
CASSSGRRKDEQYF
>TRBV5-5|TRBJ2-3|.|.
TGTGCCAGCAGCTTGGGACTAGTGGCAGATACGCAGTATTTT
CASSLGLVADTQYF
>TRBV6-5|TRBJ2-2|.|.
TGTGCCAGCAGTTACTCGAGTCCCGGGGAGCTGTTTTTT
CASSYSSPGELFF
>TRBV5-1|TRBJ2-5|.|.
TGCGCCAGCAGCTTACCACCCCAAGAGACCCAGTACTTC
CASSLPPQETQYF
>TRBV14|TRBJ1-4|.|TRBD1
TGTGCCAGCAGCCAGTTACAGGGGTATAATGAAAAACTGTTTTTT
CASSQLQGYNEKLFF
>TRBV7-9|TRBJ2-1|.|TRBD2
TGTGCCAGCAGTCCGGGGGGGCCGATTGAGCAGTTCTTC
CASSPGGPIEQFF
>TRBV15|TRBJ1-2|.|.
TGTGCCACCAGCAGAGAATTGGGGACCACTCCTTCTAACTATGGCTACACCTTC
CATSRELGTTPSNYGYTF
>TRBV2|TRBJ2-1|.|TRBD1
TGTGCCAGCAGTGAAATGGGACAGTCCTACAATGAGCAGTTCTTC
CASSEMGQSYNEQFF
>TRBV6-1|TRBJ2-3|.|.
TGTGCCAGCAGACCGGGACATTTGGTGGCAGATACGCAGTATTTT
CASRPGHLVADTQYF
>TRBV7-8|TRBJ2-7|.|TRBD1
TGTGCCAGCAGCCCCCGACTGGACAGGGGGTCAAAATCCTACGAGCAGTACTTC
CASSPRLDRGSKSYEQYF
>TRBV7-9|TRBJ2-5|.|.
TGTGCCAGCAGCCCTCGGGGGTCCCAAGAGACCCAGTACTTC
CASSPRGSQETQYF
>TRBV11-2|TRBJ1-5|.|.
TGTGCCAGCAGCTCGCAACCTGGGGTCCAGCCCCAGCATTTT
CASSSQPGVQPQHF
>TRBV7-9|TRBJ1-1|.|.
TGTGCCAGCAGCTTAGGGGGGGCAGGCACTGAAGCTTTCTTT
CASSLGGAGTEAFF
>TRBV27|TRBJ1-6|.|TRBD1
TGTGCCAGCACCATGGGGACAGGTGGGTCACCCCTCCACTTT
CASTMGTGGSPLHF
>TRBV5-1|TRBJ1-3|.|.
TGCGCCAGCAGCTCAATGAGTCTATCTAGCACCATATATTTT
CASSSMSLSSTIYF
>TRBV5-1|TRBJ1-3|.|.
TGCGCCAGCAGCACCGGGGCCTCTGGAAACACCATATATTTT
CASSTGASGNTIYF
>TRBV6-5|TRBJ1-6|.|TRBD1
TGTGCCAGCAGTTACTCGAGCAGGGGGCGTAATTCACCCCTCCACTTT
CASSYSSRGRNSPLHF
>TRBV6-5|TRBJ2-1|.|.
TGTGCCAGCAGTCCCGATTACAATGAGCAGTTCTTC
CASSPDYNEQFF
>TRBV4-1|TRBJ1-5|.|.
TGCGCCAGCAGCCAAGGGGCCGACCAGCCCCAGCATTTT
CASSQGADQPQHF
>TRBV4-1|TRBJ2-1|.|.
TGCGCCAGCAGCCAAGTCCGCAATGAGCAGTTCTTC
CASSQVRNEQFF
>TRBV7-9|TRBJ2-7|.|.
TGTGCCAGCAGCAACAGGGACCTAGCGCAGTACTTC
CASSNRDLAQYF